A selection of T cell receptor beta chains follows, all from one sample in a study of neurological immune-mediated disorders. TCRdb re-analysed the 5' RACE reads in MiXCR, keeping a single row per CDR3 protein. The table lists over 45,000 distinct CDR3 sequences, about 23% of them singletons. The sequenced sample was PBMCs. These receptors were taken from a woman aged 70-85 years in good health. Both conserved end residues are trimmed from each CDR3. The order of the fields is CDR3 protein, J gene, V gene, clone size. Clone size appears in some rows only: once, few, many, or a class for an expanded clone.

CDR3aa: ASSPTGRLAGYEQY
j_gene: TRBJ2-7
v_gene: TRBV5-1
abundance: .

CDR3aa: ASGRTGDLQETQY
j_gene: TRBJ2-5
v_gene: TRBV25-1
abundance: many

CDR3aa: ASSFGGDGYT
j_gene: TRBJ1-2
v_gene: TRBV6-5
abundance: many

CDR3aa: ASRPPAGGPNTGELF
j_gene: TRBJ2-2
v_gene: TRBV9
abundance: .

CDR3aa: ASSSTGTAGETQY
j_gene: TRBJ2-5
v_gene: TRBV28
abundance: many

CDR3aa: ASSTRLAGLYNEQF
j_gene: TRBJ2-1
v_gene: TRBV7-2
abundance: many

CDR3aa: ASSEARQGNTIY
j_gene: TRBJ1-3
v_gene: TRBV2
abundance: many

CDR3aa: ASSLTGGYSYEQY
j_gene: TRBJ2-7
v_gene: TRBV27
abundance: many

CDR3aa: ASSEFAGLTTPYEQY
j_gene: TRBJ2-7
v_gene: TRBV2
abundance: .

CDR3aa: SARGGIASYNEQF
j_gene: TRBJ2-1
v_gene: TRBV20-1
abundance: many

CDR3aa: ASRNPTGGKETQY
j_gene: TRBJ2-5
v_gene: TRBV6-6
abundance: many

CDR3aa: ASRGQGHWGYT
j_gene: TRBJ1-2
v_gene: TRBV5-1
abundance: many

CDR3aa: ASSSEGRGDEQF
j_gene: TRBJ2-1
v_gene: TRBV7-2
abundance: many

CDR3aa: ASSPADYPRNNEQF
j_gene: TRBJ2-1
v_gene: TRBV7-2
abundance: many

CDR3aa: ASSLNPVPNYGYT
j_gene: TRBJ1-2
v_gene: TRBV27
abundance: few

CDR3aa: AIRGGGGNTEAF
j_gene: TRBJ1-1
v_gene: TRBV10-3
abundance: .

CDR3aa: ASSLNFNTEAF
j_gene: TRBJ1-1
v_gene: TRBV7-2
abundance: once

CDR3aa: ASSYYLMSTEAF
j_gene: TRBJ1-1
v_gene: TRBV7-2
abundance: many

CDR3aa: ASSDLGRGGSQPQH
j_gene: TRBJ1-5
v_gene: TRBV2
abundance: few

CDR3aa: SVVPDTNTEAF
j_gene: TRBJ1-1
v_gene: TRBV29-1
abundance: few

CDR3aa: ATSDSREYRGYT
j_gene: TRBJ1-2
v_gene: TRBV24-1
abundance: many

CDR3aa: ATSRNRGSGNTIY
j_gene: TRBJ1-3
v_gene: TRBV15
abundance: .

CDR3aa: ASSLSGPGLAGEGVTGELF
j_gene: TRBJ2-2
v_gene: TRBV28
abundance: many

CDR3aa: ASSLAGAPGEQY
j_gene: TRBJ2-7
v_gene: TRBV5-1
abundance: .

CDR3aa: ASGKAGTYEQY
j_gene: TRBJ2-7
v_gene: TRBV7-2
abundance: many